This TCR beta chain is drawn from a study of cytomegalovirus exposure and HLA in healthy donors. Study-wide results and caveats: Fewer N-insertions (relative to the approximately 670-donor mean) were reportedly seen in an Asian-associated ancestry cluster in a later analysis.

The study ran its PCR with 60 Vbeta and 13 Jbeta primers. Assay used: immunoSEQ multiplex PCR; TCRdb lists only in-frame clones, some missing. The sample lists 200,000 to 250,000 clones; more than 60% were seen once. There are 16 residues in the CDR3. Points on this clone: The antigen is undetermined.

Material for sequencing was PBMCs. The TCR originated in a woman aged 60-75 years in good health and CMV-seropositive. The genes are TRBV21-1 and TRBJ2-1; the table's TRBD2 call for D was not verified on the DNA. TRBV21-1 is termed a pseudogene. The CDR3 DNA sequence: TGTGCCAGCAGCATGGGGAGACTAGCGGGGGGCCCTGAGCAGTTCTTC. Its protein is CASSMGRLAGGPEQFF.